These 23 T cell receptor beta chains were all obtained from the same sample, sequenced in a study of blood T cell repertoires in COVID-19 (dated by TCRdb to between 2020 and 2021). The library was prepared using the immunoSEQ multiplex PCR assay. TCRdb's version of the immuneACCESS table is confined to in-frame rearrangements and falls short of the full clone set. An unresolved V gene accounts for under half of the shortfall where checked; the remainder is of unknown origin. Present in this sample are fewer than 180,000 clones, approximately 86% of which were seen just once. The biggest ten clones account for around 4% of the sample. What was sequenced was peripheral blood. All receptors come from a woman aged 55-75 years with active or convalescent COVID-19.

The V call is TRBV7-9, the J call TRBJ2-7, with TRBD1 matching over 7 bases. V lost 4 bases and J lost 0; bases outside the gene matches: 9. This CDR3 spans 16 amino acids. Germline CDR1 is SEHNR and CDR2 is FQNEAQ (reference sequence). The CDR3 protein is CASSSSGTDHSYEQYF. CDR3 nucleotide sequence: TGTGCCAGCAGCTCGTCCGGGACAGACCACTCCTACGAGCAGTACTTC.

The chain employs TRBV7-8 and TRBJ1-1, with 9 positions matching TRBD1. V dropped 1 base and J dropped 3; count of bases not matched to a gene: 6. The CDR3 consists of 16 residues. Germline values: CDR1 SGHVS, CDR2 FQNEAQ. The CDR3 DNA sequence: TGTGCCAGCAGCTTAGGGGTAACAGGGGGCTACACTGAAGCTTTCTTT. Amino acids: CASSLGVTGGYTEAFF.

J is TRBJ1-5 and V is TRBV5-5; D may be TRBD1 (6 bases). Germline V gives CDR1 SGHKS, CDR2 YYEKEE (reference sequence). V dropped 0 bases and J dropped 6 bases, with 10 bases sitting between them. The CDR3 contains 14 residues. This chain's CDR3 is CASSLVQGGQPQHF. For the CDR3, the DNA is TGTGCCAGCAGCTTGGTACAGGGCGGTCAGCCCCAGCATTTT.

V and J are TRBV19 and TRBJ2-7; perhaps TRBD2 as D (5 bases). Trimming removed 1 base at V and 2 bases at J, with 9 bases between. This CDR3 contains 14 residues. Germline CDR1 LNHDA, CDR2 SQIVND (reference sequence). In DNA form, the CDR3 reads TGTGCCAGTAGTATAGGAGGGCCCGCCTACGAGCAGTACTTC. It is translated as CASSIGGPAYEQYF.

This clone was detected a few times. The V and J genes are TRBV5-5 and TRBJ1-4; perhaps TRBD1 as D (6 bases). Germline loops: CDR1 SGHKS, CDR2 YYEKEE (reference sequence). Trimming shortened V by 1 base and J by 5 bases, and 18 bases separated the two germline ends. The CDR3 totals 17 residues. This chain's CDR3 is CASSLQSPRQGNEKLFF. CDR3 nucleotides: TGTGCCAGCAGCTTGCAATCCCCCCGCCAGGGGAATGAAAAACTGTTTTTT. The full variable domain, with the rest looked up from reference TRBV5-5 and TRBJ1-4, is DAGVTQSPTHLIKTRGQQVTLRCSPISGHKSVSWYQQVLGQGPQFIFQYYEKEERGRGNFPDRFSARQFPNYSSELNVNALLLGDSALYLCASSLQSPRQGNEKLFFGSGTQLSVL.

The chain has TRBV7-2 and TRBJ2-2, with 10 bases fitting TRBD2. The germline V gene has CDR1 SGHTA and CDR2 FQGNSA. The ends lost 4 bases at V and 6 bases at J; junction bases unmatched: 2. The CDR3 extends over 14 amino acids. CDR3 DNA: TGTGCCAGCAGCTCCACTAGCGGGGCCGGGGAGCTGTTTTTT. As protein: CASSSTSGAGELFF.

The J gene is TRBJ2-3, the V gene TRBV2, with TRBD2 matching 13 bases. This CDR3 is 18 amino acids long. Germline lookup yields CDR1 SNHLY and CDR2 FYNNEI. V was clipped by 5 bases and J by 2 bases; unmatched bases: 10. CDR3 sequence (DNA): TGTGCCAGCAGTTCCTGGACTAGCGGGGGTGGGTTCACAGATACGCAGTATTTT. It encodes CASSSWTSGGGFTDTQYF.

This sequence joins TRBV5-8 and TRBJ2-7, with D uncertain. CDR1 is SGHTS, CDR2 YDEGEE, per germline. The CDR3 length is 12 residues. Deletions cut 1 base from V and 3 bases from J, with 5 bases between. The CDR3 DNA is TGTGCCAGCAGCTTGAACAACTACGAGCAGTACTTC. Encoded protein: CASSLNNYEQYF.

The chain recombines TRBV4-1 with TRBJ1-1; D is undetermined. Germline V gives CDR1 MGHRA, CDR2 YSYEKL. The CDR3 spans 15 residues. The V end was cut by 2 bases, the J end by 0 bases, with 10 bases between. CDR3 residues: CASSQNREMNTEAFF. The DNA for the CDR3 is TGCGCCAGCAGCCAAAACCGAGAAATGAACACTGAAGCTTTCTTT.

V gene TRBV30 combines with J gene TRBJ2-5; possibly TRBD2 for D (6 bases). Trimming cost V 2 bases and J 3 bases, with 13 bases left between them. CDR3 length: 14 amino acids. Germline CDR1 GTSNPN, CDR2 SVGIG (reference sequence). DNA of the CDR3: TGTGCCTGGAGTAAAGCGGCGGGGAAAGAGACCCAGTACTTC. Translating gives CAWSKAAGKETQYF.

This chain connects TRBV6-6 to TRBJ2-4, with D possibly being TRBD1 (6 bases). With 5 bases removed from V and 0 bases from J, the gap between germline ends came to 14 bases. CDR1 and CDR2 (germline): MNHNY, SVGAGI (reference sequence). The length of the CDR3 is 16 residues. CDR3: CASSPVDRLAKNIQYF. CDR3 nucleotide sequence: TGTGCCAGCAGTCCCGTGGACAGACTAGCCAAAAACATTCAGTACTTC.

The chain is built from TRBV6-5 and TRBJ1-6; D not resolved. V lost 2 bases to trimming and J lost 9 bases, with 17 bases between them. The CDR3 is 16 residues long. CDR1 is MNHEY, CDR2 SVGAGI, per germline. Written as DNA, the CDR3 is TGTGCCAGCAGTTACGTGCCCAGGACTACGGGTTCACCCCTCCACTTT. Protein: CASSYVPRTTGSPLHF.

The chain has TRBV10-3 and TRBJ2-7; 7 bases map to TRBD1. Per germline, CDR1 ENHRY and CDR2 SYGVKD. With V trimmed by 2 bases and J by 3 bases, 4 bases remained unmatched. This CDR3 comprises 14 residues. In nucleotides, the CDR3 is TGTGCCATCAGTGAGACAGGGGCTAACTACGAGCAGTACTTC. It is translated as CAISETGANYEQYF.

The CDR3 here is CASSQTRDSGGEKLFF. CDR3 bases: TGCGCCAGCAGCCAAACCCGGGACTCCGGAGGAGAAAAACTGTTTTTT. This rearrangement joins TRBV4-3 to TRBJ1-4, with D possibly TRBD1 on 5 matching bases. The V and J ends lost 2 bases and 8 bases respectively, with 18 bases between them. This CDR3 comprises 16 residues. The germline V gene encodes CDR1 LGHNA and CDR2 YSLEER.

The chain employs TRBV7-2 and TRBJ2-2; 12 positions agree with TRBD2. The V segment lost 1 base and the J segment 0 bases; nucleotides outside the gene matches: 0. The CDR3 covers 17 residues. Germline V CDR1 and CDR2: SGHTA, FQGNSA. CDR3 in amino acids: CASSLGLAGANTGELFF. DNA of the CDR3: TGTGCCAGCAGCTTAGGACTAGCGGGGGCGAACACCGGGGAGCTGTTTTTT.

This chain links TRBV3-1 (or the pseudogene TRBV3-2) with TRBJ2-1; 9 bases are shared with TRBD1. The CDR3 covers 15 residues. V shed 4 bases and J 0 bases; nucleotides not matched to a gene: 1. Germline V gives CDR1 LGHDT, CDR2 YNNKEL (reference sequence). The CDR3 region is CASSPTGGSYNEQFF. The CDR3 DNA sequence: TGTGCCAGCAGCCCGACAGGGGGCTCCTACAATGAGCAGTTCTTC.

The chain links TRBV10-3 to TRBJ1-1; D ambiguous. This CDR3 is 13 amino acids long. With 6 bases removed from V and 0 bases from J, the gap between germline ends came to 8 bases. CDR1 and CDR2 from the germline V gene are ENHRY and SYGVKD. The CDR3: CAIRRELNTEAFF. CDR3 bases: TGTGCCATCAGACGGGAGTTGAACACTGAAGCTTTCTTT.

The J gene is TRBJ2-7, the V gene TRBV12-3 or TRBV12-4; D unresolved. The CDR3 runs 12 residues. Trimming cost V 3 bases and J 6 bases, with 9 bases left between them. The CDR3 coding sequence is TGTGCCAGCAGTTTTATCTATTCCGAGCAGTACTTC. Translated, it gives CASSFIYSEQYF.

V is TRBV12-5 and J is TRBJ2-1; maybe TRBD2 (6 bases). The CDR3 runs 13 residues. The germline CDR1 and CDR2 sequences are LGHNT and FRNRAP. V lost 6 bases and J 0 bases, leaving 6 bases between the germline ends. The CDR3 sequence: CASGGGSYNEQFF. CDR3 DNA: TGTGCTAGTGGCGGGGGCTCCTACAATGAGCAGTTCTTC.

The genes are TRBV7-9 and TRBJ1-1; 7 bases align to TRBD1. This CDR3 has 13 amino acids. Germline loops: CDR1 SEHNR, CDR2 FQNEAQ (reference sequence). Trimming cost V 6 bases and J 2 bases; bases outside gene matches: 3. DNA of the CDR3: TGTGCCAGCAGAGACAGGGTTAACACTGAAGCTTTCTTT. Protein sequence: CASRDRVNTEAFF.

In nucleotides, the CDR3 is TGTGCCAGCAGTTACAGAGGGGTCGGGGGCACTGAAGCTTTCTTT. This translates into CASSYRGVGGTEAFF. This chain links TRBV6-5 with TRBJ1-1, with a possible D match to TRBD1 (5 bases). The germline CDR1 and CDR2 sequences are MNHEY and SVGAGI. The CDR3 has 15 residues. Trimming shortened V by 2 bases and J by 4 bases, and 14 bases separated the two germline ends.

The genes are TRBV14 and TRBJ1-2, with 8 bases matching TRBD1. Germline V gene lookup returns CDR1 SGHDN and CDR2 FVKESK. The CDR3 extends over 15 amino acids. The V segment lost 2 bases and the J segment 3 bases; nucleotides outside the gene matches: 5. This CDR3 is CASSQLSGGDYGYTF. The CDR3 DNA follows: TGTGCCAGCAGCCAACTCTCAGGGGGCGACTATGGCTACACCTTC. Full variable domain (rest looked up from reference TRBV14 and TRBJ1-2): EAGVTQFPSHSVIEKGQTVTLRCDPISGHDNLYWYRRVMGKEIKFLLHFVKESKQDESGMPNNRFLAERTGGTYSTLKVQPAELEDSGVYFCASSQLSGGDYGYTFGSGTRLTVV.

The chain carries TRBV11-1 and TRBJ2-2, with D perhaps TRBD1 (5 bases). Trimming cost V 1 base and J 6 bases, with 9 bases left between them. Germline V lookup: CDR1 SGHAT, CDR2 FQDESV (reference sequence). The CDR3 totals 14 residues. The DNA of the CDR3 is TGTGCCAGCAGCTTAGACAGGAATTCCGGGGAGCTGTTTTTT. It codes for CASSLDRNSGELFF.